Sequencing of this T cell receptor (beta chain) was carried out in a study of naive and memory T cell subsets. General study results and limits: Over 85% of naive TCR sequences appeared only once after error correction, unlike memory subsets. From naive to CM, EM and EMRA, diversity decreased and Gini increased.

Two oligonucleotides, mixed equimolar, formed the beta constant-region primer covering TRBC1 and TRBC2. Nested alpha and beta constant-region primers with the SP2 primer drove four PCR rounds on ligated cDNA. TCRdb called the UMI-ligation and nested PCR reads again in MiXCR, with one record for every CDR3 protein. The top ten hold about 0.15% of the sample, which has 150,000 or so distinct CDR3 sequences, around 15% seen once. The ends were cut back, 2 bases at V and 6 bases at J, with 8 bases in the middle. There are 13 residues in the CDR3. In the case of this clonotype: What it binds is not known.

The rearrangement joins TRBV12-3 or TRBV12-4 to TRBJ1-5; tentative D call: TRBD1 (6 bases). Sequenced input: naive CD4+ T cells from blood. This receptor was taken from a human donor in good health. The chain's CDR3 is CASSLLQGQPQHF. The CDR3 DNA follows: TGTGCCAGCAGTTTACTACAGGGTCAGCCCCAGCATTTT.